Shown below are 21 T cell receptor beta chains from a single sample sequenced in a study. TCRdb re-called the RT-PCR reads through MiXCR, storing one row per CDR3 protein. The sample carries fewer than 800,000 distinct CDR3 sequences, approximately 14% recorded once. The specimen sequenced was memory CD4+ T cells from blood. All receptors come from a female donor in good health, serving as a healthy control.

This clonotype was counted many times. The chain uses TRBV6-5 and TRBJ2-2; TRBD2 matches at 9 bases. Unmatched junction bases numbered 10, after V lost 6 bases and J lost 5 bases. Germline-derived CDR1 and CDR2 are MNHEY and SVGAGI. The CDR3 length is 16 residues. The CDR3 DNA follows: TGTGCCAGCAGGGACGGACTAGCGATGGATACCGGGGAGCTGTTTTTT. This sequence encodes CASRDGLAMDTGELFF.

The rearrangement links TRBV5-1 to TRBJ2-7; 8 bases match TRBD1. V shed 4 bases, J shed 2 bases, and the junction held 8 bases outside the gene matches. The CDR3 is 15 residues long. Per germline, CDR1 SGHRS and CDR2 YFSETQ. The CDR3: CASSPWTGITYEQYF. The CDR3 nucleotides are TGCGCCAGCAGCCCTTGGACAGGGATAACCTACGAGCAGTACTTC.

This rearrangement joins TRBV14 to TRBJ2-2; D is possibly TRBD2 (6 bases). Trimming removed 6 bases at V and 7 bases at J, with 12 bases between. The CDR3 spans 13 residues. Germline CDR1 and CDR2: SGHDN and FVKESK. The CDR3 DNA sequence: TGTGCCAGCAGACTCGGGACTTTCGGGGAGCTGTTTTTT. Protein product: CASRLGTFGELFF.

The rearrangement links TRBV15 to TRBJ1-3; D call uncertain. The CDR3 is 15 residues long. Germline V lookup: CDR1 LNHNV, CDR2 YYDKDF (reference sequence). Trimming pared 1 base from V and 3 bases from J, leaving 10 bases between. The CDR3 loop reads CATSRGHEFGNTIYF. The CDR3 region has the DNA TGTGCCACCAGCAGAGGACACGAATTTGGAAACACCATATATTTT. Based on the CDR3 plus reference TRBV15 and TRBJ1-3, the full variable domain is DAMVIQNPRYQVTQFGKPVTLSCSQTLNHNVMYWYQQKSSQAPKLLFHYYDKDFNNEADTPDNFQSRRPNTSFCFLDIRSPGLGDTAMYLCATSRGHEFGNTIYFGEGSWLTVV.

The table lists this clonotype with a few counts. V and J are TRBV5-1 and TRBJ2-1; D possibly corresponds to TRBD2 (5 bases). The CDR3 consists of 16 residues. Germline-derived CDR1 and CDR2 are SGHRS and YFSETQ. The V end lost 0 bases, the J end lost 2 bases, and 12 bases lay between the germline ends. This chain's CDR3 is CASSLAAGVPYNEQFF. CDR3 coding DNA: TGCGCCAGCAGCTTGGCGGCCGGGGTACCCTACAATGAGCAGTTCTTC.

This sequence joins TRBV3-1 and TRBJ2-7; possible D gene TRBD2, 7 bases. CDR1 LGHDT and CDR2 YNNKEL come from the germline V gene (reference sequence). Deletions cut 1 base from V and 3 bases from J, with 22 bases between. CDR3 length: 18 residues. CDR3 in amino acids: CASSQVGSGGPTFYEQYF. The CDR3 DNA follows: TGTGCCAGCAGCCAAGTGGGATCGGGGGGCCCTACTTTCTACGAGCAGTACTTC.

This clonotype showed up many times. The V and J genes are TRBV6-5 and TRBJ1-2; unclear D gene. CDR1 and CDR2 from the germline V gene are MNHEY and SVGAGI. This CDR3 has 11 amino acids. Trimming shortened V by 2 bases and J by 8 bases, and 6 bases separated the two germline ends. The CDR3 here is CASSYGRGYTF. CDR3 nucleotides: TGTGCCAGCAGTTACGGTCGGGGCTACACCTTC.

This clonotype was detected a few times. The chain combines TRBV25-1 with TRBJ1-1, with 9 bases lining up with TRBD1. The germline V gene encodes CDR1 MGHDK and CDR2 SYGVNS. The V and J ends lost 4 bases and 12 bases, in that order; junction bases with no gene match: 9. The CDR3 sequence is 13 residues long. The DNA of the CDR3 is TGTGCCAGCAGTGCCTTCGACAGGGGGGAAACTTTCTTT. Translating gives CASSAFDRGETFF.

CDR3 DNA: TGCAGTGCTAGCGCGTCGGTCCGGAGCGGGGTAGCCGAGCAGTACTTC. It is translated as CSASASVRSGVAEQYF. The rearrangement uses TRBV20-1 and TRBJ2-7; 7 nucleotides align to TRBD2. This CDR3 is built from 16 residues. CDR1 DFQATT and CDR2 SNEGSKA come from the germline V gene (reference sequence). The ends lost 3 bases at V and 6 bases at J; junction bases unmatched: 17.

A few counts support this clonotype. V usage is TRBV4-3 and J usage is TRBJ1-6, with unresolved D. The germline V gene has CDR1 LGHNA and CDR2 YSLEER. This CDR3 has 15 amino acids. V was pared by 0 bases and J by 6 bases, with 9 bases between. The CDR3 nucleotides read TGCGCCAGCAGCCAAGAGGGGATGACTAATTCACCCCTCCACTTT. The encoded protein is CASSQEGMTNSPLHF.

The chain employs TRBV5-1 and TRBJ2-2; D is ambiguous. V shed 3 bases and J shed 5 bases, with 11 bases lying between them. CDR1 is SGHRS and CDR2 is YFSETQ in the germline V gene. The CDR3 consists of 14 residues. The DNA for the CDR3 is TGCGCCAGCAGCTCCGCCCTAGATACCGGGGAGCTGTTTTTT. Protein sequence: CASSSALDTGELFF.

The sample holds a few counts of this clonotype. The gene calls are TRBV6-5 and TRBJ2-1, with 7 positions matching TRBD1. Trimming removed 11 bases from V and 1 base from J; junction bases left unmatched: 5. Germline lookup yields CDR1 MNHEY and CDR2 SVGAGI. The CDR3 is 13 residues long. The chain's CDR3 is CAVGTASYNEQFF. For the CDR3, the DNA is TGTGCCGTAGGGACAGCATCCTACAATGAGCAGTTCTTC.

This clonotype was seen a few times. Here the CDR3 DNA reads TGTGCCAGCAGCTCAACTATCGACAGGGAACGGCCTCGGACGCAGTATTTT. Translating gives CASSSTIDRERPRTQYF. V usage is TRBV7-3 and J usage is TRBJ2-3, with TRBD1 identical over 7 bases. V was clipped by 4 bases and J by 9 bases; unmatched bases: 19. The CDR3 has 17 residues. Germline lookup yields CDR1 SGHTA and CDR2 FQGTGA.

The gene calls are TRBV3-1 and TRBJ1-2; a possible D gene is TRBD1 (5 bases). CDR1 and CDR2 (germline): LGHDT, YNNKEL (reference sequence). This CDR3 has 14 residues. The V end lost 0 bases, the J end lost 8 bases, and 13 bases lay between the germline ends. CDR3 in DNA: TGTGCCAGCAGCCAAGAAGGGGCAGGGCGCGGCTACACCTTC. It encodes CASSQEGAGRGYTF. The whole variable domain, filled in from reference TRBV3-1 and TRBJ1-2, reads DTAVSQTPKYLVTQMGNDKSIKCEQNLGHDTMYWYKQDSKKFLKIMFSYNNKELIINETVPNRFSPKSPDKAHLNLHINSLELGDSAVYFCASSQEGAGRGYTFGSGTRLTVV.

This clonotype was detected a few times. The chain joins TRBV28 to TRBJ1-2; D unclear. The CDR3 has 12 amino acids. The germline V gene encodes CDR1 MDHEN and CDR2 SYDVKM. V was cut by 6 bases and J by 4 bases, with 9 bases left in between. Here the CDR3 reads CASREALYGYTF. In nucleotides, the CDR3 is TGTGCCAGCAGGGAGGCTCTCTATGGCTACACCTTC.

The table lists this clonotype with a count of one. The genes are TRBV28 and TRBJ1-5; D may be TRBD1 (5 bases). Trimming removed 7 bases from V and 2 bases from J, with 18 bases in between. The CDR3 loop spans 16 amino acids. CDR1 is MDHEN, CDR2 SYDVKM, per germline. CDR3 DNA: TGTGCCAGCACCCCCGCCCTGGGGGGGGGCAATCAGCCCCAGCATTTT. As protein: CASTPALGGGNQPQHF.

The V call is TRBV5-1, the J call TRBJ1-1; D gene ambiguous. The CDR3 has 14 residues. Per the germline V gene, CDR1 is SGHRS and CDR2 is YFSETQ. V lost 0 bases, J lost 3 bases, and 9 bases lay in between. CDR3 in DNA: TGCGCCAGCAGCTTGGACACTTGGGACACTGAAGCTTTCTTT. This translates into CASSLDTWDTEAFF.

This chain links TRBV7-2 with TRBJ2-1, with 7 bases identical to TRBD1. Trimming took 1 base from V and 4 from J; bases not matched to a gene: 4. The CDR3 length is 15 residues. Germline V gene sequence: CDR1 SGHTA, CDR2 FQGNSA. CDR3 nucleotides: TGTGCCAGCAGCTTAGGATTGGGACAGTACAATGAGCAGTTCTTC. Its translation: CASSLGLGQYNEQFF.

As concerns this clonotype: A read error may explain this, as a much larger clone is one base away. In DNA, the CDR3 is TGTGCCAGCAGCTTGTCCCCCCTCCGACAGGGAGGTGATGAGCAGTCCTTC. This sequence encodes CASSLSPLRQGGDEQSF. The gene calls are TRBV5-5 and TRBJ2-1; D is possibly TRBD1 (7 bases). The CDR3 runs 17 residues. Germline V CDR1 and CDR2: SGHKS, YYEKEE (reference sequence).

The sample holds many counts of this clonotype. The chain has TRBV12-3 or TRBV12-4 and TRBJ1-6; D perhaps matches TRBD1 (5 bases). V was shortened by 7 bases and J by 10 bases, with 14 bases between the two germline ends. The CDR3 sequence is 13 residues long. CDR3 protein: CASKKTEQSPLHF. In nucleotides, the CDR3 is TGTGCCAGCAAGAAGACAGAGCAGTCACCCCTCCACTTT.

V gene TRBV7-6 combines with J gene TRBJ2-7, with a weak D call TRBD2 (5 bases). Germline CDR1 SGHVS, CDR2 FNYEAQ. CDR3 length equals 14 residues. V lost 4 bases, J lost 7 bases, and 17 bases lay in between. The CDR3 bases are TGTGCCAGCAGCTCCCAGAGCTCTAGCCCAGAGCAGTACTTC. Translation gives CASSSQSSSPEQYF.